The 11 T cell receptor beta chains below all came from one sample that was sequenced in a study of blood T cell repertoires in COVID-19. Data came from immunoSEQ multiplex PCR; TCRdb stores just in-frame clones and leaves some out. The sample has some 140,000 clones; 80% to 85% are singletons. Sequencing was done on a sample of PBMCs or T cells enriched from blood (not recorded which). These receptors were collected from a man aged 40-50 years with acute COVID-19.

J is TRBJ1-2 and V is TRBV5-4; TRBD1 is a possible D gene (6 bases). The length of the CDR3 is 12 residues. Trimming stripped 4 bases from V and 7 bases from J, with 11 bases between. Germline CDR1 reads SGHNT; CDR2 reads YYREEE (reference sequence). The CDR3 DNA sequence: TGTGCCAGCAGCCCTGGGACATTTGGCTACACCTTC. Amino acid sequence: CASSPGTFGYTF.

V and J are TRBV6-5 and TRBJ2-7; D is perhaps TRBD2 (7 bases). V dropped 0 bases and J dropped 2 bases, with 11 bases sitting between them. The CDR3 has 15 residues. Germline assignment: CDR1 MNHEY and CDR2 SVGAGI. CDR3 bases: TGTGCCAGCAGTTACTCGCGGGGGCCCACCTACGAGCAGTACTTC. Its protein product is CASSYSRGPTYEQYF.

The gene calls are TRBV28 and TRBJ2-1; the D is unclear. Trimming took off 6 bases at V and 0 bases at J, with 9 bases between the two ends. Germline V gene sequence: CDR1 MDHEN, CDR2 SYDVKM. This CDR3 region has 14 residues. This CDR3 reads CASRESLSYNEQFF. The CDR3 coding sequence is TGTGCCAGCAGAGAGTCCCTCTCCTACAATGAGCAGTTCTTC.

The chain recombines TRBV6-6 with TRBJ2-7, with 10 bases that match TRBD2. The CDR3 is made up of 14 amino acids. Germline CDR1 and CDR2: MNHNY and SVGAGI (reference sequence). Germline trimming cut 4 bases from V and 4 bases from J; bases unmatched to any gene: 4. In DNA form, the CDR3 reads TGTGCCAGCAGTTCCCAGCGGGAGGGTTACGAGCAGTACTTC. Translated, it gives CASSSQREGYEQYF.

This chain joins TRBV19 and TRBJ1-2; tentative D call: TRBD1 (5 bases). This CDR3 has 15 amino acids. CDR1 and CDR2 from the germline V gene are LNHDA and SQIVND (reference sequence). Trimming stripped 6 bases from V and 3 bases from J, with 17 bases between. As DNA, the CDR3 is TGTGCCAGTAGGACAAGAGACAGTGTTGACTATGGCTACACCTTC. Its translation: CASRTRDSVDYGYTF.

The chain couples TRBV6-5 to TRBJ2-7; possible D gene TRBD1, 6 bases. Trimming shortened V by 6 bases and J by 3 bases, and 12 bases separated the two germline ends. The CDR3 has 13 residues. From germline, CDR1 is MNHEY and CDR2 SVGAGI. The DNA of the CDR3 is TGTGCCAGCAGGGACCTGACAGGCTACGAGCAGTACTTC. Its protein product is CASRDLTGYEQYF.

The chain uses TRBV28 and TRBJ2-2; 7 bases are shared with TRBD2. CDR1 is MDHEN and CDR2 is SYDVKM in the germline V gene. The CDR3 spans 16 residues. V shed 2 bases, J shed 5 bases, and the junction held 8 bases outside the gene matches. CDR3 DNA sequence: TGTGCCAGCAGTTTAACCGGGCACGGGAGGACCGGGGAGCTGTTTTTT. Encoded protein: CASSLTGHGRTGELFF.

The chain joins TRBV20-1 to TRBJ1-2, with D possibly being TRBD1 (5 bases). The CDR3 sequence is 15 residues long. The V end lost 3 bases, the J end lost 3 bases, and 17 bases lay between the germline ends. CDR1 DFQATT and CDR2 SNEGSKA come from the germline V gene (reference sequence). Here the CDR3 DNA reads TGCAGTGCTAGTCCTGCCGCAGGAGGGGACTATGGCTACACCTTC. This gives the protein CSASPAAGGDYGYTF.

The chain employs TRBV7-9 and TRBJ1-1; D is uncertain. Trimming removed 4 bases from V and 5 bases from J, with 14 bases in between. There are 14 residues in the CDR3. The V gene's germline CDR1 is SEHNR and CDR2 FQNEAQ (reference sequence). CDR3 bases: TGTGCCAGCAGCTCCCACAGTAGGAGGACTGAAGCTTTCTTT. Amino acid sequence: CASSSHSRRTEAFF.

V usage is TRBV29-1 and J usage is TRBJ2-7, with 7 bases that match TRBD2. The CDR3 sequence is 12 residues long. J gave up 4 bases and V 4 bases, and 4 bases lay outside the gene matches. CDR1 SQVTM and CDR2 ANQGSEA come from the germline V gene. The CDR3 DNA sequence: TGCAGCGTTGCGTTTAGCGGGTACGAGCAGTACTTC. Amino acid sequence: CSVAFSGYEQYF.

CDR3 coding DNA: TGCAGCGTTGAGTTGGGCAGGTTTACTGAAGCTTTCTTT. It yields the protein CSVELGRFTEAFF. This rearrangement joins TRBV29-1 to TRBJ1-1, with D hard to call. CDR3 size: 13 residues. Trimming took off 3 bases at V and 5 bases at J, with 13 bases between the two ends. CDR1 is SQVTM, CDR2 ANQGSEA, per germline.